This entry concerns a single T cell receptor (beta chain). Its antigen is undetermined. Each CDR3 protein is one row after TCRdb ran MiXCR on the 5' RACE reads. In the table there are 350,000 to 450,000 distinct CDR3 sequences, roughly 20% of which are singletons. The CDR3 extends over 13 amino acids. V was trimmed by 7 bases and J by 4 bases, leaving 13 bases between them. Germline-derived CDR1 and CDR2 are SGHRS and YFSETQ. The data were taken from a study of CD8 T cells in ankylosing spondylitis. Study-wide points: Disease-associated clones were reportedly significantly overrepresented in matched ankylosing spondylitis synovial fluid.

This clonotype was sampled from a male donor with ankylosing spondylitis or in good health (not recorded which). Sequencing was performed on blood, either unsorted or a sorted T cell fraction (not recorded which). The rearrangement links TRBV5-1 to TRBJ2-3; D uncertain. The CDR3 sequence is CASGGLEADTQYF. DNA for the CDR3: TGCGCCAGCGGCGGCCTCGAAGCAGATACGCAGTATTTT.